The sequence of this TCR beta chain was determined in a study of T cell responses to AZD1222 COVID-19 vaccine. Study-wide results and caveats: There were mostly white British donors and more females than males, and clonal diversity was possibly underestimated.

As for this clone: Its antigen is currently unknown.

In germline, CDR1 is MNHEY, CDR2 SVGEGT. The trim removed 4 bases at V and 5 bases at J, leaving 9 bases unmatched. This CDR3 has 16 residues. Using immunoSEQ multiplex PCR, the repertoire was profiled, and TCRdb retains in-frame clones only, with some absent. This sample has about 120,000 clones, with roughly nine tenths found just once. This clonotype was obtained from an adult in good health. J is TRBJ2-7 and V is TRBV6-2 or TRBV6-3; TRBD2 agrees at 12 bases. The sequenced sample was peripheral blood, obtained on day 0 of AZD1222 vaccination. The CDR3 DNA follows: TGTGCCAGCAGTTCGACTAGCGGGAGAAAGATCAACGAGCAGTACTTC. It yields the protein CASSSTSGRKINEQYF.